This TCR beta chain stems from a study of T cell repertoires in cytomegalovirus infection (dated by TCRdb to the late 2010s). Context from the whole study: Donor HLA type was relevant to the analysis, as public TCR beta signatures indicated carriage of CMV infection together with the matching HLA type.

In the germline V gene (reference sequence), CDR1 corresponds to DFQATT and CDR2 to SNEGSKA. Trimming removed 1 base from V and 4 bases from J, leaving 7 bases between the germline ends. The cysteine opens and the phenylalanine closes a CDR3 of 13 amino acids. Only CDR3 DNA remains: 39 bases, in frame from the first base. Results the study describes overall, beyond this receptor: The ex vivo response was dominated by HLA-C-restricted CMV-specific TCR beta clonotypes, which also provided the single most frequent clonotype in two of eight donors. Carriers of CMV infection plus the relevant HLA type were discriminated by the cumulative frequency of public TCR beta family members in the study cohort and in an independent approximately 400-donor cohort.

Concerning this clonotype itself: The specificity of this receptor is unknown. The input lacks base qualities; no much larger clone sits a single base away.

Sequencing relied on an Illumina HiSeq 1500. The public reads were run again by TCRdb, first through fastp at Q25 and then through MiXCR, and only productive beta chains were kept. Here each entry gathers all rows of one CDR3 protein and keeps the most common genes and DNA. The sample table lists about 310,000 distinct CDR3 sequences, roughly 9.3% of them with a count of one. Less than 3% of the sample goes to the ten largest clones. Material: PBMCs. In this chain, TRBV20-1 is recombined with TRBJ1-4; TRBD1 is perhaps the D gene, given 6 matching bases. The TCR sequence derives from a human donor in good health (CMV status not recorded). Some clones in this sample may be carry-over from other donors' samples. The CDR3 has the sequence CSARGTVNEKLFF. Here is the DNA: TGCAGTGCTAGAGGGACAGTTAATGAAAAACTGTTTTTT.